These 9 T cell receptor beta chains came from one sample sequenced in a study of blood T cell repertoires in COVID-19. Libraries were prepared by immunoSEQ multiplex PCR; TCRdb keeps only in-frame clonotypes and omits some of them. Among some 80,000 clones listed, 80% to 85% were seen once. Sequenced sample: peripheral blood. The source is a man aged 50-60 years with acute or convalescent COVID-19.

V and J are TRBV11-2 and TRBJ1-2; 7 bases are a match to TRBD1. The CDR3 runs to 14 residues. The trim removed 1 base at V and 7 bases at J, leaving 6 bases unmatched. The germline CDR1 and CDR2 sequences are SGHAT and FQNNGV. The CDR3 reads CASSLGQGEGGYTF. CDR3 bases: TGTGCCAGCAGCTTAGGCCAGGGGGAAGGTGGCTACACCTTC.

The chain combines TRBV9 with TRBJ1-1; no definite D call. The CDR3 loop spans 15 amino acids. Germline V gene sequence: CDR1 SGDLS, CDR2 YYNGEE. The V end was cut by 4 bases, the J end by 2 bases, with 15 bases between. The CDR3 DNA reads TGTGCCAGCAGCACCCACGCGGCGGTAAACACTGAAGCTTTCTTT. As protein: CASSTHAAVNTEAFF.

CDR3 amino acids: CASGFRGTSIYEQYF. In nucleotides, the CDR3 is TGTGCTAGTGGTTTTCGGGGGACTAGTATTTACGAGCAGTACTTC. This chain joins TRBV12-5 and TRBJ2-7; TRBD2 matches at 8 bases. The length of the CDR3 is 15 residues. Germline-derived CDR1 and CDR2 are LGHNT and FRNRAP. J was trimmed by 4 bases and V by 3 bases; bases with no gene match: 8.

The chain carries TRBV13 and TRBJ1-2; 7 nucleotides align to TRBD1. CDR3 size: 18 residues. Trimming at V came to 2 bases and at J to 0 bases, leaving 12 bases not matched to a gene. Germline V lookup: CDR1 PRHDT, CDR2 FYEKMQ (reference sequence). The CDR3: CASSLHQRQGNANYGYTF. Here the CDR3 DNA reads TGTGCCAGCAGCTTACACCAGCGACAGGGTAACGCTAACTATGGCTACACCTTC.

This clone appeared a single time. The chain is built from TRBV24-1 and TRBJ2-3, with a possible D match to TRBD1 (5 bases). Trimming pared 4 bases from V and 2 bases from J, leaving 12 bases between. CDR1 and CDR2 (germline): KGHDR, SFDVKD. The CDR3 loop spans 15 amino acids. The CDR3 reads CATSDRTPITDTQYF. CDR3 DNA sequence: TGTGCCACCAGTGACAGGACACCTATCACAGATACGCAGTATTTT.

The chain links TRBV21-1 to TRBJ2-3; the table's TRBD2 call for D was not verified on the DNA. TRBV21-1 is a recognized pseudogene. The length of the CDR3 is 13 residues. The CDR3 reads CASCLPGTDTQYF. CDR3 DNA: TGTGCCAGCTGTCTCCCGGGCACAGATACGCAGTATTTT.

The genes are TRBV7-2 and TRBJ1-1; 10 nucleotides agree with TRBD1. V trimming: 1 base; J trimming: 5 bases; junction bases outside the gene matches: 7. This CDR3 contains 16 residues. Germline V gene sequence: CDR1 SGHTA, CDR2 FQGNSA. In DNA form, the CDR3 reads TGTGCCAGCAGCTTAGAATGGGACAGGGGAGGGACTGAAGCTTTCTTT. As protein: CASSLEWDRGGTEAFF.

The rearrangement uses TRBV12-3 or TRBV12-4 and TRBJ2-2, with 9 bases aligning to TRBD1. The CDR3 is 13 amino acids. J gave up 7 bases and V 6 bases, and 3 bases lay outside the gene matches. The CDR3, as DNA: TGTGCCAGCAGACAGGGGGCGCTCGGGGAGCTGTTTTTT. This codes for CASRQGALGELFF.

The chain employs TRBV4-3 and TRBJ1-2, with D uncertain. The CDR3 spans 15 residues. V lost 0 bases and J lost 4, with 12 bases in between. CDR1 and CDR2 from the germline V gene are LGHNA and YSLEER. The CDR3 spells CASSQDSGSGYGYTF. Written as DNA, the CDR3 is TGCGCCAGCAGCCAAGATTCTGGGTCGGGCTATGGCTACACCTTC.